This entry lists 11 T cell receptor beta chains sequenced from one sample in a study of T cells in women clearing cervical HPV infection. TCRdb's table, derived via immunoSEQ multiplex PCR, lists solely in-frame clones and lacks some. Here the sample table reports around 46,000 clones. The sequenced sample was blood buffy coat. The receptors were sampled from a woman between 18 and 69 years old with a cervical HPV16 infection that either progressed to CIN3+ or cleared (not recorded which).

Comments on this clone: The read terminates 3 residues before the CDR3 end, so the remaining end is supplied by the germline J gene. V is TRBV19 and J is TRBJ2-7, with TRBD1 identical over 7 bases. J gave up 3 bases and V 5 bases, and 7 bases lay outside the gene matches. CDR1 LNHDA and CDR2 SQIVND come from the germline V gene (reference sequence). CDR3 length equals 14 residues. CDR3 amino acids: CASSFGRGLYEQYF. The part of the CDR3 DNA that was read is TGTGCCAGTAGTTTTGGAAGGGGGCTCTACGAG.

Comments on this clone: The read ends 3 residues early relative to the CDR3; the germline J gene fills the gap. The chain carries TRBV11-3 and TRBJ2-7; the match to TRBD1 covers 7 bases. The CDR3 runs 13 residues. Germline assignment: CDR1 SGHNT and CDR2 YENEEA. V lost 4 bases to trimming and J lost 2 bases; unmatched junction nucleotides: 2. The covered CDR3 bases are TGTGCCAGCAGCTATACAGGGGCCTACGAG. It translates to CASSYTGAYE. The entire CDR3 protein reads CASSYTGAYEQYF.

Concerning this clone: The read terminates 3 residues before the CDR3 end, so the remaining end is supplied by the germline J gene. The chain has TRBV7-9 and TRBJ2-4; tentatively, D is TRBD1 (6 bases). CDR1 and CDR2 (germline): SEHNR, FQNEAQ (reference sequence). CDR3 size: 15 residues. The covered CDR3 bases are TGTGCCAGCAGCTTAGACAAAACAGGGTCCTATGGT. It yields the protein CASSLDKTGSYG. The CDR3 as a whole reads CASSLDKTGSYGQYF.

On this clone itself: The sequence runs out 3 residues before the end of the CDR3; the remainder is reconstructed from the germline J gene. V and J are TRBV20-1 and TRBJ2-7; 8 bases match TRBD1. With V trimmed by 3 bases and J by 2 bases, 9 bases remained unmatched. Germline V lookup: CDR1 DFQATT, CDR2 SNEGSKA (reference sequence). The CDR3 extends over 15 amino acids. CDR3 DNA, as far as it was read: TGCAGTGCTAGCCTCCTAGGGACAGGTCCCTACGAG. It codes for CSASLLGTGPYE. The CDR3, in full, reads CSASLLGTGPYEQYF.

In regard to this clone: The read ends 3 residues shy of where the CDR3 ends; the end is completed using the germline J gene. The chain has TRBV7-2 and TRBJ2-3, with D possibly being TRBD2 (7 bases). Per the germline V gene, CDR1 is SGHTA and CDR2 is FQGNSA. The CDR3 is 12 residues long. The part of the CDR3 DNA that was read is TGTGCCAGCAGCCAGGGGAGGGAGACG. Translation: CASSQGRET. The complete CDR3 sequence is CASSQGRETQYF.

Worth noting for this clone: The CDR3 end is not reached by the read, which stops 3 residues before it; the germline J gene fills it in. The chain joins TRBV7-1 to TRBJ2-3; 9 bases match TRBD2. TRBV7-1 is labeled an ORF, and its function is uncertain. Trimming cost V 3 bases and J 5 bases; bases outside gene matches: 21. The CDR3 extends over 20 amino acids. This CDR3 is CASSSGAFSGGDARGDTQYF. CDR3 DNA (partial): TGTGCCAGCAGCTCCGGGGCCTTTAGCGGGGGAGACGCACGAGGAGATACG.

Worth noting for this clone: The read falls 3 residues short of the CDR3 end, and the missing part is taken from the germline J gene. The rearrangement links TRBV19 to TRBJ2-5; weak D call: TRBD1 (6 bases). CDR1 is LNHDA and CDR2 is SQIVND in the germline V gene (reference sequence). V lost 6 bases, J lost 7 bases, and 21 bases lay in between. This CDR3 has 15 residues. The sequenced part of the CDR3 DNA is TGTGCCAGTAGCCCCCCTCCAGGGGAGAGGGGGACC. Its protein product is CASSPPPGERGT. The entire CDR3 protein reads CASSPPPGERGTQYF.

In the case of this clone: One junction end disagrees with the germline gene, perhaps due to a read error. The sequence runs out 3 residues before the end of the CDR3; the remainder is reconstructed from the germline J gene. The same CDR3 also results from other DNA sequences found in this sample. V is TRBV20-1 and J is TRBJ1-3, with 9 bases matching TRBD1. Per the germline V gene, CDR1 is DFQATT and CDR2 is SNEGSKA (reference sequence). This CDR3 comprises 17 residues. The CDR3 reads CSAIGTGKFLTGNTIYF. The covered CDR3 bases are TGCAGTGCTATCGGGACAGGGAAGTTTTTGACTGGAAACACG.

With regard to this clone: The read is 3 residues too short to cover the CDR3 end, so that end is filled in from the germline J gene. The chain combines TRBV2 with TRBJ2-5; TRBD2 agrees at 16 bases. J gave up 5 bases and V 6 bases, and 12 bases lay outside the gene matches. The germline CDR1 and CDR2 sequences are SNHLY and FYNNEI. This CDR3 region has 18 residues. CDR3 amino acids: CASSPGTSGRATLETQYF. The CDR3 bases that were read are TGTGCCAGCAGCCCTGGGACTAGCGGGAGGGCCACCCTTGAGACC. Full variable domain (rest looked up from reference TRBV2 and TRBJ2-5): EPEVTQTPSHQVTQMGQEVILRCVPISNHLYFYWYRQILGQKVEFLVSFYNNEISEKSEIFDDQFSVERPDGSNFTLKIRSTKLEDSAMYFCASSPGTSGRATLETQYFGPGTRLLVL.

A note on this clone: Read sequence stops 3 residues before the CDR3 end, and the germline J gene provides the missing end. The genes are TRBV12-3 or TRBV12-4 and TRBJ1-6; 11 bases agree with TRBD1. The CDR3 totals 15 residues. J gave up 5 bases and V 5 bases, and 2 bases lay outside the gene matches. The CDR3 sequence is CASSQGQGDNSPLHF. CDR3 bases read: TGTGCCAGCAGTCAGGGACAGGGGGATAATTCACCC.

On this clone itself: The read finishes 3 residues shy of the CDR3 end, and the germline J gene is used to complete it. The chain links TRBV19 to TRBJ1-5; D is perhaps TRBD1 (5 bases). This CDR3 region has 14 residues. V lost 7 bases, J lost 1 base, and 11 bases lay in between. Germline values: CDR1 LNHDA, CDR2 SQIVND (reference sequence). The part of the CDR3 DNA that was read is TGTGCCAGTAACTCGGGGGGGAGCAATCAGCCC. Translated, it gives CASNSGGSNQP. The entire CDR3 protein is CASNSGGSNQPQHF. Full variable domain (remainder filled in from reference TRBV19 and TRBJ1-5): DGGITQSPKYLFRKEGQNVTLSCEQNLNHDAMYWYRQDPGQGLRLIYYSQIVNDFQKGDIAEGYSVSREKKESFPLTVTSAQKNPTAFYLCASNSGGSNQPQHFGDGTRLSIL.